This T cell receptor beta chain is from a study of cytomegalovirus exposure and HLA in healthy donors. This CDR3 region has 15 residues. Germline CDR1 is SGHRS and CDR2 is YFSETQ. V lost 3 bases and J lost 5; bases outside the gene matches: 10. The study's findings and limits: One variant, a missense change in DCLRE1C, was linked in a later analysis to TCR beta V- and J-gene trimming.

The PCR employed 60 Vbeta primers together with 13 Jbeta primers. The table came from immunoSEQ multiplex PCR; TCRdb's copy has only in-frame clones and leaves some out. Found here are roughly 80,000 clones; the top ten clones hold about 6%. Of note for this clone: Its antigen is not identified.

Healthy bone marrow donors supplied every sample. The rearrangement joins TRBV5-1 to TRBJ2-7, with TRBD1 identical over 8 bases. This TCR derives from a girl aged 10-17 years in good health and CMV-seropositive. The specimen was PBMCs. CDR3 sequence (DNA): TGCGCCAGCAGCTCTGACGGACAGGGTGTCCACGAGCAGTACTTC. Translation gives CASSSDGQGVHEQYF.